Sequencing of this TCR beta chain was carried out in a study of T-cell memory formation after mild COVID-19 (dated by TCRdb to about 2021). Describing the broader study: TCR sequence clusters from the two donors were found to be largely donor specific. In a couple of donors, T-cell clones that expanded and contracted after mild COVID-19 were tracked by sequencing TCRalpha and TCRbeta repertoires over time. Two young, previously healthy adult volunteers made up the cohort, one male and one female. The paper's findings and limits, for the study overall: Balanced CD4/CD8 phenotypes were observed for clones contracting from day 15 to 85, whereas a bias towards CD4+ was observed for a second wave of clones expanding from day 15 to 37. Only two mild cases were covered in the study, and larger cohorts including severe cases with pre-infection samples were considered necessary. SARS-CoV-2 specificity of the second-wave clones peaking on day 37 was not confirmed. Some responding clones were detected in pre-infection memory, which suggested that pre-existing cross-reactive memory T cells had joined the SARS-CoV-2 response. Contracting CD4+ clones appeared mostly in the CM and EM memory subsets, whereas CD8+ clones were enriched in EMRA.

The listed sequencing device is Illumina NovaSeq 6000. cDNA libraries for TCRalpha and TCRbeta were prepared by 5'RACE using constant-segment primers, with sample barcodes and unique molecular identifiers added. Trizol reagent was used to extract RNA from every sample. The libraries were amplified in two PCR steps, and the second step added a second sample barcode and Illumina TruSeq adapters. Sequencing of libraries was performed on an Illumina NovaSeq with 2 x 150 bp paired-end reads. On the authors' methods: With migec v1.2.7, reads were demultiplexed and then collapsed into UMI-guided consensus sequences. With mixcr v2.1.11, UMI consensuses were aligned to TRA and TRB V and J templates and assembled into clonotypes. A clonotype was counted as expanded or contracted only when both edgeR and NoisET called the clonotype significant, with the noise models trained on biological replicates. For edgeR calls, the cutoffs were a false discovery rate-adjusted p below 0.01 and a log2 fold-change threshold of 1. As an exploratory analysis of dynamics, max-normalized trajectories of the 1000 most abundant clonotypes were examined with PCA combined with hierarchical clustering. Each responding clone was given a CD4 or CD8 phenotype based on the CD4+ and CD8+ repertoires, which had been sequenced separately. TCRdb reworked the public reads: Q25 trimming with fastp, MiXCR clone assembly, productive beta chains retained. A single entry per CDR3 protein holds the most common genes and DNA from its merged rows. TCRdb's processing, not the authors' own work, is the source of the V and J calls. In this sample the table shows 110,000 to 150,000 distinct CDR3 sequences, 14% of which occur a single time. The ten largest clones add up to about 30% of the sample.

For this chain, trimming is 1 base at the V end and 1 base at the J end, and the number of junction bases without a gene match is 6. CDR1 LGHNA and CDR2 YNFKEQ are derived from the germline V gene. The CDR3, cysteine through phenylalanine, is 16 amino acids long. The sequence is cut down to CDR3 DNA, 48 bases in frame from base 1. To note about this clonotype: This clone's antigen is unknown. Within one base of it there is no much larger clone, and no base qualities were kept.

Ficoll-Paque density gradient centrifugation was the method used to isolate PBMCs. This clonotype originated in an adult woman who had mild COVID-19 (a few samples of this study predate the infection). The sample titles of this study are shuffled in the database, so cell type and time point are left out; the donor was told from shared clones. The rearranged chain carries TRBV4-2 and TRBJ2-7, with 8 bases aligning to TRBD2. Sample: PBMCs or a T cell subset sorted from them (not recorded which). CDR3 protein: CASSQGKRETSYEQYF. The DNA sequence is TGTGCCAGCAGCCAAGGAAAGCGGGAGACATCCTACGAGCAGTACTTC.